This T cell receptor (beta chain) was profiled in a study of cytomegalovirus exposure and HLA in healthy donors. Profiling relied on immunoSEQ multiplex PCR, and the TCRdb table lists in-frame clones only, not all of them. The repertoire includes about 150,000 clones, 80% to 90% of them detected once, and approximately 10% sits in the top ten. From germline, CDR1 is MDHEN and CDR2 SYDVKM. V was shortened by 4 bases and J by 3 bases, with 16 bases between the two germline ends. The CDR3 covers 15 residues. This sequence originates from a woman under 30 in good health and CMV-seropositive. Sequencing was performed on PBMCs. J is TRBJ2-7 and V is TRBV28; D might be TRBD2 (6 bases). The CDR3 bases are TGTGCCAGCAGTTCCAGGGAGGATGCATACTACGAGCAGTACTTC. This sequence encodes CASSSREDAYYEQYF.